Listed below are T cell receptor beta chains from one sample, sequenced in a study of type 1 regulatory T cells. These receptors' targets are unknown. From the reads, TCRdb called clonotypes with MiXCR, one entry per CDR3 protein. Of approximately 77,000 distinct CDR3 sequences listed, around 21% are singletons. Sequencing was carried out using cultured type 1 regulatory T (Tr1) cells, either the whole culture or a sorted fraction (not recorded which). All receptors derive from a human donor in good health. Each CDR3 is given with its conserved first and last residue. D genes are given only for firm matches. Clone size is shown for a subset of rows, as once, few, many or a class of expanded clone.

CDR3aa: CASSPQGQESPLHF
CDR3nt: TGTGCCAGCAGTCCTCAGGGTCAGGAATCACCCCTCCACTTT
abundance: few
v_gene: TRBV6-5
d_gene: NA
j_gene: TRBJ1-6

CDR3aa: CAWSAGSNQPQHF
CDR3nt: TGTGCCTGGAGTGCGGGTAGCAATCAGCCCCAGCATTTT
abundance: NA
v_gene: TRBV30
d_gene: NA
j_gene: TRBJ1-5

CDR3aa: CASSNTMSSECRGELFF
CDR3nt: TGTGCCAGCAGCAACACCATGTCATCGGAATGTCGCGGGGAGCTGTTTTTT
abundance: few
v_gene: TRBV7-4
d_gene: NA
j_gene: TRBJ2-2

CDR3aa: CASAGYDIYSTEAFF
CDR3nt: TGTGCCAGCGCTGGTTACGACATCTACTCAACTGAAGCTTTCTTT
abundance: few
v_gene: TRBV5-6
d_gene: NA
j_gene: TRBJ1-1

CDR3aa: CASSQVRTGSNEQFF
CDR3nt: TGTGCCAGCAGCCAAGTACGAACAGGGTCAAATGAGCAGTTCTTC
abundance: few
v_gene: TRBV3-1
d_gene: NA
j_gene: TRBJ2-1

CDR3aa: CASSRNNEQFF
CDR3nt: TGTGCCAGCAGCCGAAACAATGAGCAGTTCTTC
abundance: many
v_gene: TRBV3-1
d_gene: NA
j_gene: TRBJ2-1

CDR3aa: CASSLSSAGRAPPFF
CDR3nt: TGTGCCAGCAGTTTATCGAGTGCGGGGAGGGCCCCCCCTTTTTTT
abundance: few
v_gene: TRBV27
d_gene: NA
j_gene: TRBJ1-1

CDR3aa: CSAREGTGGEKLFF
CDR3nt: TGCAGTGCTAGAGAGGGTACGGGGGGTGAAAAACTGTTTTTT
abundance: few
v_gene: TRBV20-1
d_gene: NA
j_gene: TRBJ1-4

CDR3aa: CASTRSGRGTGELFF
CDR3nt: TGTGCCAGCACTCGCAGCGGGAGGGGAACCGGGGAGCTGTTTTTT
abundance: few
v_gene: TRBV6-6
d_gene: TRBD2
j_gene: TRBJ2-2

CDR3aa: CASSLVVGQGNYGYTF
CDR3nt: TGTGCCAGCAGCTTAGTAGTTGGACAGGGAAACTATGGCTACACCTTC
abundance: few
v_gene: TRBV7-2
d_gene: TRBD1
j_gene: TRBJ1-2

CDR3aa: CASSYPGSRHNEQFF
CDR3nt: TGTGCCAGCAGTTATCCGGGCTCCCGACACAATGAGCAGTTCTTC
abundance: NA
v_gene: TRBV5-6
d_gene: NA
j_gene: TRBJ2-1

CDR3aa: CSELLNYEQYF
CDR3nt: TGCAGTGAACTGCTCAACTACGAGCAGTACTTC
abundance: NA
v_gene: TRBV20-1
d_gene: NA
j_gene: TRBJ2-7

CDR3aa: CASSPNANTGELFF
CDR3nt: TGCGCCAGCAGCCCTAACGCGAACACCGGGGAGCTGTTTTTT
abundance: few
v_gene: TRBV5-1
d_gene: NA
j_gene: TRBJ2-2

CDR3aa: CASSLNTDTQYF
CDR3nt: TGCGCCAGCAGCTTGAACACAGATACGCAGTATTTT
abundance: many
v_gene: TRBV5-1
d_gene: NA
j_gene: TRBJ2-3